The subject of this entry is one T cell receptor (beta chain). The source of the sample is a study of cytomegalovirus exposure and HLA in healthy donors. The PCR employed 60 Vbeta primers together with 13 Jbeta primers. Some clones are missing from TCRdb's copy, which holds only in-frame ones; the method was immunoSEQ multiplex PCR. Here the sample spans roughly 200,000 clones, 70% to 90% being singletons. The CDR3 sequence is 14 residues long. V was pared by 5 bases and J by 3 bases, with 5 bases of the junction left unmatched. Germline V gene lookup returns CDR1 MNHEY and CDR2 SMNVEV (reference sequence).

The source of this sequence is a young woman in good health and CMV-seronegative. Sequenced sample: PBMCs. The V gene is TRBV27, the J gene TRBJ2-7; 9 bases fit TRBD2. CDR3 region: CASSPRLAVYEQYF. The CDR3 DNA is TGTGCCAGCAGTCCACGACTAGCGGTCTACGAGCAGTACTTC.